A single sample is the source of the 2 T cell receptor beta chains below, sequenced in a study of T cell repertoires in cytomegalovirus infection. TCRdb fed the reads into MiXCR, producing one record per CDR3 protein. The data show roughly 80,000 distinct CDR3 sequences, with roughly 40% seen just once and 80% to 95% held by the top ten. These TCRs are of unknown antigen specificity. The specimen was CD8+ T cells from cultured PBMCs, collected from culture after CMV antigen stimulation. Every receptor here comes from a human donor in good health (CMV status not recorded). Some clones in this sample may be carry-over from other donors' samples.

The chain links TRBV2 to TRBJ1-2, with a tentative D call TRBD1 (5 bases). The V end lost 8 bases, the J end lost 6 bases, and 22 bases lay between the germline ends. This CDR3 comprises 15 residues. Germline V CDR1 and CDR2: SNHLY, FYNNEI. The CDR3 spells CASLDPDMSEDGYTF. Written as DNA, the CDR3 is TGTGCCAGCTTGGATCCGGACATGAGTGAGGATGGCTACACCTTC.

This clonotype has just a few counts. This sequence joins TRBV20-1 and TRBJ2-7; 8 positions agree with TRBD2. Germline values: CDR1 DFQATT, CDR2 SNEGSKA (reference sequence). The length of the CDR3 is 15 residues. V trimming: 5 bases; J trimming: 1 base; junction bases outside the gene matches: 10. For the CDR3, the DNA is TGCAGTGCTGACCGGGAGGGATGGGGATCCTACGAGCAGTACTTC. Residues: CSADREGWGSYEQYF.